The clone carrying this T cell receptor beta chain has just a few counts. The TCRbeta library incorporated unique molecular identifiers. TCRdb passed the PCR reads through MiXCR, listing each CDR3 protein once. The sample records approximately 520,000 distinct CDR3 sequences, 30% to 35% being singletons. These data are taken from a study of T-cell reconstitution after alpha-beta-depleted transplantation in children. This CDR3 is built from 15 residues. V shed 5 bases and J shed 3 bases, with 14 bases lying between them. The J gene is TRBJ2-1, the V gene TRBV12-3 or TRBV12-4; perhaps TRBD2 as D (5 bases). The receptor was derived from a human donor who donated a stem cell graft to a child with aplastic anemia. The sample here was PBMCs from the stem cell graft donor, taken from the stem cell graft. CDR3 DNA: TGTGCCAGCAGTCCTCGGGAAAGGGTCTACAATGAGCAGTTCTTC. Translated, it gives CASSPRERVYNEQFF.